These T cell receptor beta chains were read from a single sample in a study of blood T cell repertoires in COVID-19. Produced via immunoSEQ multiplex PCR; TCRdb's table is partial and in-frame only. The sample includes around 220,000 clones, roughly 88% of them seen just once. The sequencing input was peripheral blood. Receptors originate from a man aged 18 to 29 with active or convalescent COVID-19. Each CDR3 is given with its conserved first and last residue. D genes are given only for firm matches. For some rows the clone size is stated as once, few or many, or as a class when expanded; others skip it.

12	TRBJ1-5	.	.	TRBV28	TGTGCCAGCAGCTCGGTGAATCAGCCCCAGCATTTT	CASSSVNQPQHF
15	TRBJ1-1	.	TRBD1	TRBV27	TGTGCCAGCAGCCCCGGGACAGAGCCGAACACTGAAGCTTTCTTT	CASSPGTEPNTEAFF
17	TRBJ2-3	once	TRBD2	TRBV5-4	TGTGCCAGCAGCTTTCCTTCTTTAGCGGGAGGTGCAGATACGCAGTATTTT	CASSFPSLAGGADTQYF
15	TRBJ1-4	.	TRBD1	TRBV10-3	TGTGCCATCAGGGGGGACAGGACTTCCGATGAAAAACTGTTTTTT	CAIRGDRTSDEKLFF
15	TRBJ1-4	.	TRBD1	TRBV2	TGTGCCAGCAGACAGGGGGCCGGTGGAAATGAAAAACTGTTTTTT	CASRQGAGGNEKLFF
18	TRBJ2-1	.	TRBD2	TRBV5-1	TGCGCCAGCAGCTTGGGAGCGGGAGGGCCCCCTACGAGTAATGAGCAGTTCTTC	CASSLGAGGPPTSNEQFF
18	TRBJ2-7	.	.	TRBV15	TGTGCCACCAGCAGAGGTCGACCTCGAAGTGCAGGCGTGTACGAGCAGTACTTC	CATSRGRPRSAGVYEQYF
16	TRBJ2-1	.	TRBD2	TRBV6-9	TGTGCCAGCAGTATAGCGGGAGTCGAAATAAGGGATGAGCAGTTCTTC	CASSIAGVEIRDEQFF
11	TRBJ2-5	.	.	TRBV28	TGTGCCAGCACCTCCGGGGAGACCCAGTACTTC	CASTSGETQYF
15	TRBJ2-4	.	.	TRBV15	TGTGCCACCAGCGGGGGCGGGCTAGCCAAAAACATTCAGTACTTC	CATSGGGLAKNIQYF
14	TRBJ1-1	.	.	TRBV6-5	TGTGCCAGCAGATTTCGGGACACCCCCGTGGGGGCTTTCTTT	CASRFRDTPVGAFF
17	TRBJ2-1	.	.	TRBV14	TGTGCCAGCAGCCCCTCCAGTGGAGCGGGCTCCTACAATGAGCAGTTCTTC	CASSPSSGAGSYNEQFF
15	TRBJ2-1	.	TRBD2	TRBV15	TGTGCCACCACCATGGAGGGACTAGCGTACAATGAGCAGTTCTTC	CATTMEGLAYNEQFF
13	TRBJ2-7	.	.	TRBV27	TGTGCCAGCAAACAGGACAACGACTACGAGCAGTACTTC	CASKQDNDYEQYF
16	TRBJ1-1	few	TRBD1	TRBV10-3	TGTGCCATCAGTGAGGATCCGGGACAGACGAACACTGAAGCTTTCTTT	CAISEDPGQTNTEAFF
15	TRBJ1-1	.	TRBD1	TRBV7-2	TGTGCCAGCAGCCTTGCGGGACAGGGGGGCACTGAAGCTTTCTTT	CASSLAGQGGTEAFF
17	TRBJ1-1	.	.	TRBV7-9	TGTGCCAGCAGCTTAGTCGGCTTCAGATCCGGGAACGCTGAAGCTTTCTTT	CASSLVGFRSGNAEAFF
15	TRBJ2-2	.	TRBD1	TRBV7-9	TGTGCCAGCAGCTTAGAGGGGGCGCCCACCGGGGAGCTGTTTTTT	CASSLEGAPTGELFF
15	TRBJ2-2	.	.	TRBV7-3	TGTGCCAGCAGCTTGAACTCAGCGGGCACCGGGGAGCTGTTTTTT	CASSLNSAGTGELFF
14	TRBJ1-1	.	.	TRBV6-5	TGTGCCAGCAGTTCCAGAGGGCAGAACACTGAAGCTTTCTTT	CASSSRGQNTEAFF
16	TRBJ2-1	.	TRBD2	TRBV7-8	TGTGCCAGCAGCTTAGTAGCGGGCATTGCCTACAATGAGCAGTTCTTC	CASSLVAGIAYNEQFF
14	TRBJ2-7	.	TRBD2	TRBV5-4	TGTGCCAGCAGCCCCGATAGCGGGAGCTACGAGCAGTACTTC	CASSPDSGSYEQYF
15	TRBJ1-5	.	.	TRBV7-8	TGTGCCAGCAGCTTAGCGGGCTATAGCAATCAGCCCCAGCATTTT	CASSLAGYSNQPQHF
15	TRBJ2-1	.	TRBD2	TRBV27	TGTGCCAGCAGTTTACCGGCTAGCGGGAGCGTTGAGCAGTTCTTC	CASSLPASGSVEQFF
18	TRBJ2-1	.	TRBD2	TRBV7-7	TGTGCCAGCAGCTTAGCCGAGACCGGGACTAGTTTGATCAATGAGCAGTTCTTC	CASSLAETGTSLINEQFF
14	TRBJ2-7	.	.	TRBV25-1	TGTGCCAGCAGTGAATATAGGACAGCCTACGAGCAGTACTTC	CASSEYRTAYEQYF
15	TRBJ2-3	.	TRBD2	TRBV19	TGTGCCAGTAGTACAAGGACTAGCTCCGGAGATACGCAGTATTTT	CASSTRTSSGDTQYF
14	TRBJ2-7	.	.	TRBV5-1	TGCGCCAGCAGCTTTAACAGGGTAGTAGACGAGCAGTACTTC	CASSFNRVVDEQYF
16	TRBJ2-2	.	.	TRBV6-1	TGTGCCAGCAGTGAACGGGCAGGGGCTAACACCGGGGAGCTGTTTTTT	CASSERAGANTGELFF
15	TRBJ1-6	.	.	TRBV6-4	TGTGCCAGCAGTCCGGCCGGGGGATCGAATTCACCCCTCCACTTT	CASSPAGGSNSPLHF
17	TRBJ2-1	.	TRBD2	TRBV14	TGTGCCAGCAGCCCACGTAGGGCGGGAGCGTCTGGGAATGAGCAGTTCTTC	CASSPRRAGASGNEQFF
16	TRBJ2-5	once	TRBD2	TRBV5-4	TGTGCCAGCACCGAGAGGGGGCTAGCGGGACAAGAGACCCAGTACTTC	CASTERGLAGQETQYF
17	TRBJ2-3	.	.	TRBV9	TGTGCCAGCAGCTTAAGCCCGGAAGGGGACATCACAGATACGCAGTATTTT	CASSLSPEGDITDTQYF
13	TRBJ1-1	.	.	TRBV1	TGCACCAGCAGTCAGGGGGAGAACACTGAAGCTTTCTTT	CTSSQGENTEAFF
13	TRBJ2-7	.	.	TRBV11-1	TGTGCCAGCAGCCACGACAGCGCCTACGAGCAGTACTTC	CASSHDSAYEQYF
14	TRBJ1-1	.	.	TRBV2	TGTGCCAGCACTCAGGACACCCTGAACACTGAAGCTTTCTTT	CASTQDTLNTEAFF
13	TRBJ2-7	.	TRBD2	TRBV28	TGTGCCAGCAGTTCAGCGGGAAGCTACGAGCAGTACTTC	CASSSAGSYEQYF
18	TRBJ2-6	.	.	TRBV27	TGTGCCAGCAGTCTATCTCAGGGATTAGGCTCTGGGGCCAACGTCCTGACTTTC	CASSLSQGLGSGANVLTF
17	TRBJ2-3	few	TRBD2	TRBV2	TGTGCCAGCAGTGTGCTTTCTAGCGGGGGCAGCACAGATACGCAGTATTTT	CASSVLSSGGSTDTQYF
14	TRBJ1-2	.	.	TRBV6-2/TRBV6-3	TGTGCCAGCAGTTACCACGGGGGTAACTATGGCTACACCTTC	CASSYHGGNYGYTF
15	TRBJ2-5	.	.	TRBV7-2	TGTGCCAGCAGCCAGCAGGGCCGGATCCAAGAGACCCAGTACTTC	CASSQQGRIQETQYF
12	TRBJ2-7	.	TRBD2	TRBV10-3	TGTGTTAGCGGGAGCAGCTCCTACGAGCAGTACTTC	CVSGSSSYEQYF
14	TRBJ2-1	.	TRBD2	TRBV4-1	TGCGCCAGCAGCCATAGCGGGATTAGCAATGAGCAGTTCTTC	CASSHSGISNEQFF
15	TRBJ2-3	.	TRBD2	TRBV14	TGTGCCAGCAGCCCGCCGGGACTAGCGGGAGGTGCGCAGTATTTT	CASSPPGLAGGAQYF
17	TRBJ2-1	.	.	TRBV5-1	TGCGCCAGCAGCTCGAGAAAGACAACCACGGGGTACAATGAGCAGTTCTTC	CASSSRKTTTGYNEQFF
13	TRBJ2-2	.	.	TRBV12-3/TRBV12-4	TGTGCCAGCAGTTCGCGTGTTGCCGGGGAGCTGTTTTTT	CASSSRVAGELFF
15	TRBJ2-7	.	TRBD1	TRBV6-1	TGTGCCAGCAGTGATTGGGACAGGGGAGGCTACGAGCAGTACTTC	CASSDWDRGGYEQYF
14	TRBJ1-5	.	TRBD1	TRBV5-6	TGTGCCAGCAGCCTAGGACAGGGGGGACAGCCCCAGCATTTT	CASSLGQGGQPQHF
16	TRBJ2-5	.	TRBD2	TRBV19	TGTGCCAGTAGTACCAGACTAGCGGGATTTAAAGAGACCCAGTACTTC	CASSTRLAGFKETQYF
15	TRBJ2-5	.	.	TRBV7-9	TGTGCCAGCAGCTTACCGACTAGTCCGGGGGAGACCCAGTACTTC	CASSLPTSPGETQYF
13	TRBJ2-7	.	TRBD1	TRBV27	TGTGCCAGCAGAGGGACAGGGACCTACGAGCAGTACTTC	CASRGTGTYEQYF
15	TRBJ2-3	.	TRBD2	TRBV5-1	TGCGCCAGTGACCCGGGGGCGGGAGGCGCCGTTGGGCAGTATTTT	CASDPGAGGAVGQYF
16	TRBJ1-4	.	TRBD1	TRBV2	TGTGCCAGCGGGAGGGGGACAGGGGCCCCTAATGAAAAACTGTTTTTT	CASGRGTGAPNEKLFF
15	TRBJ1-3	.	.	TRBV4-1	TGCGCCAGCAGCCAAGAGGACTATCCAGGAAACACCATATATTTT	CASSQEDYPGNTIYF
16	TRBJ1-6	.	.	TRBV28	TGTGCCAGCAGACTTCCGGGCAGGGGAGGGAATTCACCCCTCCACTTT	CASRLPGRGGNSPLHF
18	TRBJ1-5	once	TRBD1	TRBV30	TGTGCCTGGAGCGCCGGGACAGGGGGAAGGTATAGCAATCAGCCCCAGCATTTT	CAWSAGTGGRYSNQPQHF
15	TRBJ1-2	few	TRBD1	TRBV7-2	TGTGCCAGCAGCTTAGAAGGTGGGACAGACTATGGCTACACCTTC	CASSLEGGTDYGYTF
14	TRBJ2-7	.	TRBD2	TRBV5-1	TGCGCCAGCAGCCCCCGGGGGGGTCGCCACGAGCAGTACTTC	CASSPRGGRHEQYF